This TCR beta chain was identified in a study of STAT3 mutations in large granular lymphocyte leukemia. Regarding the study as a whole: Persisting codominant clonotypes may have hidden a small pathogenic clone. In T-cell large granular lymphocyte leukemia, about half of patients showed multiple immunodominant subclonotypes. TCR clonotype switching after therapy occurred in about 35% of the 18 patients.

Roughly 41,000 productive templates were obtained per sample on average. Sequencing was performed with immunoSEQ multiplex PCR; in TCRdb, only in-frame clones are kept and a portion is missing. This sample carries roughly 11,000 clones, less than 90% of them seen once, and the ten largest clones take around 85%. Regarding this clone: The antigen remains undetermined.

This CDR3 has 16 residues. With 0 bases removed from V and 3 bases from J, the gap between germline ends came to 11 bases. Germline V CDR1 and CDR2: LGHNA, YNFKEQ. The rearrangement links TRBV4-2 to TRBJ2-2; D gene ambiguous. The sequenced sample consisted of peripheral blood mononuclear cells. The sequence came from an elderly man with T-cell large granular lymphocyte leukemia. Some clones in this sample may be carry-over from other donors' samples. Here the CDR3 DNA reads TGTGCCAGCAGCCAAGATGCAGGAAGGGACACCGGGGAGCTGTTTTTT. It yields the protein CASSQDAGRDTGELFF.